Listed here are 30 T cell receptor beta chains from one sample, sequenced in a study of OX40 agonist ivuxolimab in advanced cancers. This table comes from immunoSEQ multiplex PCR, and its TCRdb copy is limited to in-frame clones, with some not included. The table lists around 26,000 clones, about three quarters of them singletons. The starting material was CD4+ or CD8+ T cells sorted from blood, obtained in a trial of the OX40 agonist ivuxolimab. These receptors originate from an adult with an advanced solid tumor such as melanoma, head and neck, liver or kidney cancer.

V and J are TRBV19 and TRBJ2-3; D uncertain. The germline gives CDR1 LNHDA, CDR2 SQIVND (reference sequence). V shed 3 bases and J shed 6 bases, with 10 bases lying between them. CDR3 length equals 13 residues. CDR3 in amino acids: CASSIFSADTQYF. DNA for the CDR3: TGTGCCAGTAGTATTTTCAGTGCTGATACGCAGTATTTT.

V and J are TRBV4-3 and TRBJ1-6, with 8 bases lining up with TRBD1. Germline V gene lookup returns CDR1 LGHNA and CDR2 YSLEER. CDR3 length: 14 residues. J lost 10 bases, V lost 0 bases, and 2 bases had no gene match. DNA of the CDR3: TGCGCCAGCAGCCAAGAAACAGGGGGGTCACCCCTCCACTTT. As protein: CASSQETGGSPLHF.

The chain is built from TRBV18 and TRBJ2-4; 7 nucleotides align to TRBD1. CDR1 and CDR2 from the germline V gene are KGHSH and LQKENI. Trimming at V came to 5 bases and at J to 0 bases, leaving 10 bases not matched to a gene. The CDR3 is made up of 17 amino acids. The CDR3 region is CASSTTQGVLAKNIQYF. In nucleotides, the CDR3 is TGTGCCAGCTCAACTACCCAGGGGGTTCTAGCCAAAAACATTCAGTACTTC.

The J gene is TRBJ2-1, the V gene TRBV9; TRBD2 matches 7 bases. V shed 4 bases and J 7 bases; nucleotides not matched to a gene: 14. CDR3 length: 16 residues. Germline-derived CDR1 and CDR2 are SGDLS and YYNGEE. CDR3 coding DNA: TGTGCCAGCAGCTCCGTACTTAGCGTCGGGGGGAATGAGCAGTTCTTC. Amino acid sequence: CASSSVLSVGGNEQFF.

The chain joins TRBV30 to TRBJ2-2; 10 bases match TRBD2. The germline V gene has CDR1 GTSNPN and CDR2 SVGIG (reference sequence). V shed 3 bases, J shed 9 bases, and the junction held 7 bases outside the gene matches. The CDR3 is made up of 14 amino acids. For the CDR3, the DNA is TGTGCCTGGAGCCAGCGGGAGGGGGCCTGGGAGCTGTTTTTT. Translated, it gives CAWSQREGAWELFF.

This clone came up a few times. The chain combines TRBV5-6 with TRBJ2-1; D gene ambiguous. Trimming took off 4 bases at V and 0 bases at J, with 8 bases between the two ends. Germline V gives CDR1 SGHDT, CDR2 YYEEEE. The CDR3 contains 14 residues. CDR3 protein: CASSGDPSYNEQFF. CDR3 coding DNA: TGTGCCAGCAGCGGTGATCCCTCCTACAATGAGCAGTTCTTC.

The CDR3 DNA follows: TGTGCCAGTAGATATATCTCGGGACAGGTCGGTGGCTACACCTTC. It translates to CASRYISGQVGGYTF. The chain employs TRBV19 and TRBJ1-2, with 8 bases fitting TRBD1. The CDR3 consists of 15 residues. The V gene end was trimmed by 6 bases and the J gene end by 7 bases; junction bases not matched to a gene: 13. From germline, CDR1 is LNHDA and CDR2 SQIVND (reference sequence).

The J gene is TRBJ2-1, the V gene TRBV30; 9 positions match TRBD2. The junction had 8 bases not matched to a gene; V was cut back by 5 bases and J by 0 bases. Germline CDR1 is GTSNPN and CDR2 is SVGIG (reference sequence). This CDR3 spans 16 amino acids. As DNA, the CDR3 is TGTGCCTGGGCCGCCCTAGCGGGGCGCTCCTACAATGAGCAGTTCTTC. Protein sequence: CAWAALAGRSYNEQFF.

J is TRBJ2-7 and V is TRBV7-2, with D unresolved. CDR1 and CDR2 (germline): SGHTA, FQGNSA. V was cut by 5 bases and J by 0 bases, with 14 bases left in between. The CDR3 has 15 amino acids. The CDR3 DNA reads TGTGCCAGCAGCGCCCTTGGCGCGTTCTCCTACGAGCAGTACTTC. Amino acids: CASSALGAFSYEQYF.

This clone has a handful of counts. V and J are TRBV29-1 and TRBJ1-1, with 10 bases matching TRBD1. Germline CDR1 SQVTM, CDR2 ANQGSEA. The ends lost 7 bases at V and 3 bases at J; junction bases unmatched: 8. The length of the CDR3 is 14 residues. CDR3 nucleotide sequence: TGCAGCGCCTATAGACAGGGGGCGCACACTGAAGCTTTCTTT. Residues: CSAYRQGAHTEAFF. Full variable domain (outside the CDR3, taken from reference TRBV29-1 and TRBJ1-1): SAVISQKPSRDICQRGTSLTIQCQVDSQVTMMFWYRQQPGQSLTLIATANQGSEATYESGFVIDKFPISRPNLTFSTLTVSNMSPEDSSIYLCSAYRQGAHTEAFFGQGTRLTVV.

The chain combines TRBV6-1 with TRBJ2-2; no reliable D call. Germline assignment: CDR1 MNHNS and CDR2 SASEGT. The CDR3 has 10 residues. Trimming took 6 bases from V and 7 from J, leaving 3 bases between them. The CDR3 nucleotides are TGTGCCAGCAGGGACGGGGAGCTGTTTTTT. Translating it yields CASRDGELFF.

This clone was seen only once. The chain has TRBV12-5 and TRBJ2-1, with TRBD1 matching 8 bases. CDR3 length equals 14 residues. Germline CDR1 LGHNT, CDR2 FRNRAP. The J segment lost 6 bases and the V segment lost 1 base, leaving 2 bases of the junction unmatched. Written as DNA, the CDR3 is TGTGCTAGTGGTTTGGGGACAGGGCCCAATGAGCAGTTCTTC. It specifies CASGLGTGPNEQFF.

The genes are TRBV13 and TRBJ2-7; 7 nucleotides agree with TRBD1. The CDR3 extends over 14 amino acids. CDR1 and CDR2 from the germline V gene are PRHDT and FYEKMQ (reference sequence). Trimming cost V 5 bases and J 1 base; bases outside gene matches: 5. DNA for the CDR3: TGTGCCAGCAGCGCCAGGACAGGTTCCTACGAGCAGTACTTC. It yields the protein CASSARTGSYEQYF.

The chain joins TRBV9 to TRBJ2-3; D gene ambiguous. This CDR3 is built from 16 residues. V lost 0 bases to trimming and J lost 0 bases, with 11 bases between them. CDR1 and CDR2 (germline): SGDLS, YYNGEE. Here the CDR3 reads CASSVEGGRSTDTQYF. CDR3 DNA sequence: TGTGCCAGCAGCGTAGAAGGCGGTCGGAGCACAGATACGCAGTATTTT. The full variable domain, rest sourced from reference TRBV9 and TRBJ2-3, is DSGVTQTPKHLITATGQRVTLRCSPRSGDLSVYWYQQSLDQGLQFLIQYYNGEERAKGNILERFSAQQFPDLHSELNLSSLELGDSALYFCASSVEGGRSTDTQYFGPGTRLTVL.

The chain carries TRBV15 and TRBJ2-5; possible D gene TRBD2, 6 bases. The V gene's germline CDR1 is LNHNV and CDR2 YYDKDF (reference sequence). V was cut by 4 bases and J by 2 bases, with 20 bases left in between. CDR3 size: 17 residues. The CDR3 DNA is TGTGCCACCAGCAATACGATAGTACGGGGGACTCAAGAGACCCAGTACTTC. This sequence encodes CATSNTIVRGTQETQYF.

The chain couples TRBV7-9 to TRBJ2-3; D gene unclear. CDR3 size: 15 residues. The V gene's germline CDR1 is SEHNR and CDR2 FQNEAQ (reference sequence). Trimming took 5 bases from V and 3 from J, leaving 15 bases between them. In nucleotides, the CDR3 is TGTGCCAGCAGCCAAGTCCAGACTGGAACAGATACGCAGTATTTT. Translating gives CASSQVQTGTDTQYF.

The chain links TRBV11-3 to TRBJ2-7, with 12 bases matching TRBD1. The germline CDR1 and CDR2 sequences are SGHNT and YENEEA. This CDR3 contains 14 residues. With 3 bases clipped from V and 6 bases from J, the junction kept 3 bases outside the gene matches. In DNA, the CDR3 is TGTGCCAGCAGCTTCGGGACAGGGGGCGTCGAGCAGTACTTC. Its protein is CASSFGTGGVEQYF.

The chain has TRBV6-4 and TRBJ2-1; D perhaps matches TRBD2 (6 bases). This CDR3 is 13 amino acids long. Trimming shortened V by 3 bases and J by 5 bases, and 8 bases separated the two germline ends. CDR1 is MRHNA and CDR2 is SNTAGT in the germline V gene. The CDR3 sequence: CASSEGRNNEQFF. CDR3 in DNA: TGTGCCAGCAGTGAGGGGAGGAACAATGAGCAGTTCTTC.

This clone was recorded a few times. The chain couples TRBV30 to TRBJ1-4, with 11 bases fitting TRBD1. Trimming removed 8 bases from V and 3 bases from J; junction bases left unmatched: 5. The V gene's germline CDR1 is GTSNPN and CDR2 SVGIG (reference sequence). The CDR3 is 14 residues long. The CDR3 protein is CAGDRGGPNEKLFF. The CDR3 DNA follows: TGTGCCGGGGACAGGGGGGGGCCTAATGAAAAACTGTTTTTT.

The J gene is TRBJ2-3, the V gene TRBV4-3; the match to TRBD2 covers 8 bases. Looked up from germline, CDR1 is LGHNA and CDR2 is YSLEER. Trimming removed 1 base from V and 4 bases from J; junction bases left unmatched: 4. The CDR3 extends over 15 amino acids. CDR3 coding DNA: TGCGCCAGCAGCCAAGTGGGGACTAGTGCAGATACGCAGTATTTT. Its translation: CASSQVGTSADTQYF.

The V gene is TRBV7-9, the J gene TRBJ2-7, with TRBD2 as a possible D gene (5 bases). With 5 bases removed from V and 1 base from J, the gap between germline ends came to 9 bases. Per the germline V gene, CDR1 is SEHNR and CDR2 is FQNEAQ (reference sequence). CDR3 size: 13 residues. Here the CDR3 reads CASSTDLSYEQYF. The CDR3 DNA follows: TGTGCCAGCAGCACGGACTTGTCCTACGAGCAGTACTTC.

The chain has TRBV7-2 and TRBJ2-7; D is uncertain. The V end was cut by 4 bases, the J end by 1 base, with 11 bases between. From germline, CDR1 is SGHTA and CDR2 FQGNSA. This CDR3 has 14 amino acids. The CDR3, as DNA: TGTGCCAGCAGCTCTAAGCTCTTTTCCTACGAGCAGTACTTC. Amino acid sequence: CASSSKLFSYEQYF.

This clone was found a few times. This chain connects TRBV7-2 to TRBJ2-7; no firm D call. V lost 4 bases and J lost 0, with 4 bases in between. CDR3 length: 12 amino acids. Germline V lookup: CDR1 SGHTA, CDR2 FQGNSA. The CDR3 DNA follows: TGTGCCAGCAGCTACAGCTCCTACGAGCAGTACTTC. This encodes CASSYSSYEQYF.

The chain couples TRBV4-3 to TRBJ2-1; maybe TRBD1 (6 bases). Germline V CDR1 and CDR2: LGHNA, YSLEER. V lost 0 bases and J 4 bases, leaving 10 bases between the germline ends. This CDR3 contains 15 residues. CDR3 bases: TGCGCCAGCAGCCAAGATCATGGACAGTACAATGAGCAGTTCTTC. Translation gives CASSQDHGQYNEQFF.

J is TRBJ2-3 and V is TRBV4-1; 9 nucleotides align to TRBD1. The CDR3 consists of 16 residues. V was pared by 1 base and J by 3 bases, with 5 bases of the junction left unmatched. Germline CDR1 and CDR2: MGHRA and YSYEKL. CDR3 sequence: CASSQVKGTGTDTQYF. CDR3 coding DNA: TGCGCCAGCAGCCAAGTAAAAGGGACAGGGACAGATACGCAGTATTTT.

CDR3: CASSSSDGYEQYF. The CDR3 coding sequence is TGTGCCAGCAGCTCTAGCGACGGTTACGAGCAGTACTTC. The rearrangement links TRBV7-2 to TRBJ2-7; D might be TRBD2 (6 bases). There are 13 residues in the CDR3. Germline V gene data show CDR1 as SGHTA and CDR2 as FQGNSA. The V gene lost 4 bases and the J gene lost 4 bases, with 11 bases spanning the gap.

This clone was detected once. This chain links TRBV9 with TRBJ2-1; the match to TRBD2 covers 13 bases. Germline CDR1 and CDR2: SGDLS and YYNGEE. V shed 0 bases and J 9 bases; nucleotides not matched to a gene: 12. This CDR3 comprises 18 residues. The CDR3 coding sequence is TGTGCCAGCAGCGTAGATTCCCGGACTAGCGGGGGTCTGGGTGAGCAGTTCTTC. It yields the protein CASSVDSRTSGGLGEQFF.

This clone was detected only a few times. CDR3 DNA: TGCGCCAGCAGCTTGGAGGGGAACACTGAAGCTTTCTTT. This encodes CASSLEGNTEAFF. This rearrangement joins TRBV5-1 to TRBJ1-1; D is undetermined. There are 13 residues in the CDR3. Germline V CDR1 and CDR2: SGHRS, YFSETQ. With 0 bases removed from V and 1 base from J, the gap between germline ends came to 4 bases.

V is TRBV4-3 and J is TRBJ2-3; D may be TRBD1 or TRBD2 (7 bases each). Germline loops: CDR1 LGHNA, CDR2 YSLEER. The CDR3 extends over 19 amino acids. Trimming pared 2 bases from V and 6 bases from J, leaving 27 bases between. DNA for the CDR3: TGCGCCAGCAGCCAATATTATGCCCCCAGGGGGGGGGCTCGCGATACGCAGTATTTT. It codes for CASSQYYAPRGGARDTQYF.

The chain couples TRBV27 to TRBJ1-2; perhaps TRBD1 as D (6 bases). The germline V and J ends were trimmed by 7 bases and 4 bases, with 19 bases remaining between them. CDR3 length: 15 residues. From germline, CDR1 is MNHEY and CDR2 SMNVEV (reference sequence). The CDR3 here is CASTLAWGAGYGYTF. In nucleotides, the CDR3 is TGTGCCAGCACTCTAGCGTGGGGGGCGGGCTATGGCTACACCTTC.